Listed below are T cell receptor beta chains from one sample, sequenced in a study of shared clonotypes between healthy human individuals. The repertoire was sequenced with immunoSEQ multiplex PCR; TCRdb's copy has only in-frame clones and lacks some. The repertoire includes roughly 600,000 clones, roughly 98% of them detected once, and 0.3% sits in the top ten. The sample comprised naive CD8+ T cells sorted from blood. The source is a man younger than 40 in good health. Each CDR3 is given with its conserved first and last residue. A D gene is named only where the DNA matches it firmly.

j_call | v_call | d_call | cdr3_nt | cdr3_aa
TRBJ2-7 | TRBV7-7 | TRBD2 | TGTGCTAGCAGCTTAAGGGTCGGGGGGTACTACGAGCAGTACTTC | CASSLRVGGYYEQYF
TRBJ2-7 | TRBV2 | . | TGTGCCAGCGTTCAGCGGAACTACGAGCAGTACTTC | CASVQRNYEQYF
TRBJ2-3 | TRBV27 | . | TGTGCCAGCAGTACATCTAGCACAGATACGCAGTATTTT | CASSTSSTDTQYF
TRBJ2-1 | TRBV2 | TRBD2 | TGTGCCAGCAGCCGCGGGCTAGCGGGAGTATACAATGAGCAGTTCTTC | CASSRGLAGVYNEQFF
TRBJ2-5 | TRBV4-1 | . | TGCGCCAGCAGCCATAGGACAGAGCAAGAGACCCAGTACTTC | CASSHRTEQETQYF
TRBJ2-1 | TRBV7-9 | TRBD1 | TGTGCCAGCAGCAGGCTGGACAGGGGGCCCAGAGAGCAGTTCTTC | CASSRLDRGPREQFF
TRBJ2-3 | TRBV10-1 | . | TGCGCCAGCAGGTCGGGACAAGCTAGCACAGATACGCAGTATTTT | CASRSGQASTDTQYF
TRBJ2-7 | TRBV25-1 | . | TGTGCCAGCAGTGAATTAGGGGGCTACGAGCAGTACTTC | CASSELGGYEQYF
TRBJ2-7 | TRBV10-2 | . | TGCGCCAGCAGAGACACCTCACTAGGCTACGAGCAGTACTTC | CASRDTSLGYEQYF
TRBJ2-7 | TRBV6-5 | TRBD1 | TGTGCCAGCAGCCACGGGACAGAGATTGTCTACGAGCAGTACTTC | CASSHGTEIVYEQYF